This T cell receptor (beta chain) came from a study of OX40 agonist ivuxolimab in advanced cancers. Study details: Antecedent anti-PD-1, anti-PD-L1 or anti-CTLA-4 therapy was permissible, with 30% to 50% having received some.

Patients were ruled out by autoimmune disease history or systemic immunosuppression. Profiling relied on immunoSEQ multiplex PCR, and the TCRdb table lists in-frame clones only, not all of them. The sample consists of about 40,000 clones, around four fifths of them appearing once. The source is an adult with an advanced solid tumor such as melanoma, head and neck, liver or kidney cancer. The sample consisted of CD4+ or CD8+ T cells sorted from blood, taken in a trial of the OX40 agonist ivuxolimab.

The CDR3 sequence is CASNDRFGEQYF. CDR3 bases: TGTGCCAGCAACGACCGGTTCGGCGAGCAGTACTTC. This chain links TRBV6-5 with TRBJ2-7; D remains ambiguous. The CDR3 is made up of 12 amino acids. Germline values: CDR1 MNHEY, CDR2 SVGAGI. The V gene lost 7 bases and the J gene lost 6 bases, with 13 bases spanning the gap.